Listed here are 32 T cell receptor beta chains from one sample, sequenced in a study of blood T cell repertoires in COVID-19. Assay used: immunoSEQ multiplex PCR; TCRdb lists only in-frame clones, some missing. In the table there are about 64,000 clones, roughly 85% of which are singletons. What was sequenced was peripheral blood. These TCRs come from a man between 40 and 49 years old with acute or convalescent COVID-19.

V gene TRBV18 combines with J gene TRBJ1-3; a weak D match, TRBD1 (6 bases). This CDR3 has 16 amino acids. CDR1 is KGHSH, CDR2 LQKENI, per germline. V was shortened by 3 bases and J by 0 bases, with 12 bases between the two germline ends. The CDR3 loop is CASSPDGQNSGNTIYF. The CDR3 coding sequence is TGTGCCAGCTCACCGGACGGACAGAACTCTGGAAACACCATATATTTT.

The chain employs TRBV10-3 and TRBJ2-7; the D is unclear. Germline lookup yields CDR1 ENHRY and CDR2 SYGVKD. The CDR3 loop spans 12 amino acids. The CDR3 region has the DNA TGTGCAATACAAACAGATTCCTACGAGCAGTACTTC. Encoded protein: CAIQTDSYEQYF.

The CDR3 coding sequence is TGCGCCAGCAGCAAGACAGGGGAACAGCCCCAGCATTTT. Protein product: CASSKTGEQPQHF. V gene TRBV5-1 combines with J gene TRBJ1-5, with 8 bases fitting TRBD1. The CDR3 extends over 13 amino acids. Germline CDR1 is SGHRS and CDR2 is YFSETQ. V trimming: 4 bases; J trimming: 7 bases; junction bases outside the gene matches: 4.

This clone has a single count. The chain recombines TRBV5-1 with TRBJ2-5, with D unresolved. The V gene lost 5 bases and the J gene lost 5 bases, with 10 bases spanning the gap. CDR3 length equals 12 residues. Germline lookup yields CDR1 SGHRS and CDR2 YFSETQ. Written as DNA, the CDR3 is TGCGCCAGCAGAAACGCCCGGGAGACCCAGTACTTC. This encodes CASRNARETQYF.

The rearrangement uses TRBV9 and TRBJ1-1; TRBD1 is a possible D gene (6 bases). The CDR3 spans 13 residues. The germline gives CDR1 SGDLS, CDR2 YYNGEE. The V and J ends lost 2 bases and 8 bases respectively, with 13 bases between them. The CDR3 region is CASSVQDRSEAFF. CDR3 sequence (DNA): TGTGCCAGCAGCGTCCAAGACAGGTCGGAAGCTTTCTTT.

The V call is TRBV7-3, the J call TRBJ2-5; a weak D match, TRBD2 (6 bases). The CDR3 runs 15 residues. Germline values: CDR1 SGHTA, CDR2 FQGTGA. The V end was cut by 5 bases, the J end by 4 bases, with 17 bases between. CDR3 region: CASSSGGKVGETQYF. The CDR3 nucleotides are TGTGCCAGCAGCAGCGGAGGGAAGGTTGGAGAGACCCAGTACTTC.

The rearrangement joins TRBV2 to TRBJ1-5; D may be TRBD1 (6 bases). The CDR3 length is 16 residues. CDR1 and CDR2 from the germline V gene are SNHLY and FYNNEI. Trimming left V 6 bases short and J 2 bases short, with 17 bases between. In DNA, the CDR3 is TGTGCCAGCAGCGCCCTCGGGGGGGCAGGCAATCAGCCCCAGCATTTT. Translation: CASSALGGAGNQPQHF.

The CDR3 coding sequence is TGTGCCTGTGGGGTGACAGGGGGCTACACCTTC. Its translation is CACGVTGGYTF. The V call is TRBV30, the J call TRBJ1-2, with 7 positions matching TRBD1. The CDR3 totals 11 residues. The J segment lost 8 bases and the V segment lost 6 bases, leaving 6 bases of the junction unmatched. Germline CDR1 is GTSNPN and CDR2 is SVGIG (reference sequence). Looking up the rest from reference TRBV30 and TRBJ1-2 gives the full variable domain: SQTIHQWPATLVQPVGSPLSLECTVEGTSNPNLYWYRQAAGRGLQLLFYSVGIGQISSEVPQNLSASRPQDRQFILSSKKLLLSDSGFYLCACGVTGGYTFGSGTRLTVV.

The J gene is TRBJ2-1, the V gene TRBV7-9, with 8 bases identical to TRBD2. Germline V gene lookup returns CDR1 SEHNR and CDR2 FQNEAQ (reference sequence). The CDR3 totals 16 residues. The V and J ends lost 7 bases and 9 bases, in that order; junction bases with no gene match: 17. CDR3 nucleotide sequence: TGTGCCAGCACCCCCCTAGCGGGTGGCCCGCGGGGTGAGCAGTTCTTC. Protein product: CASTPLAGGPRGEQFF.

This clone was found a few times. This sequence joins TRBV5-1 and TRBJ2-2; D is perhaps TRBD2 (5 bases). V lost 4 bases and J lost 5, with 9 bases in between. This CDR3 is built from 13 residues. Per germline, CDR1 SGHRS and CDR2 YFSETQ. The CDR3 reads CASSKDWTGELFF. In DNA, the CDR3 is TGCGCCAGCAGCAAGGACTGGACCGGGGAGCTGTTTTTT. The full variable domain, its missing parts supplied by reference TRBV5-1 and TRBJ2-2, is KAGVTQTPRYLIKTRGQQVTLSCSPISGHRSVSWYQQTPGQGLQFLFEYFSETQRNKGNFPGRFSGRQFSNSRSEMNVSTLELGDSALYLCASSKDWTGELFFGEGSRLTVL.

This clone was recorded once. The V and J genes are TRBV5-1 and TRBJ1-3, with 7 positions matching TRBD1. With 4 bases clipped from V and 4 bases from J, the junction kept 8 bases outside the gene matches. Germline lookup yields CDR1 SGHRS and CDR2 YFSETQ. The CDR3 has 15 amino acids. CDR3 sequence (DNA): TGCGCCAGCAGCCTGAAACCGGGACAGGGAAACACCATATATTTT. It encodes CASSLKPGQGNTIYF.

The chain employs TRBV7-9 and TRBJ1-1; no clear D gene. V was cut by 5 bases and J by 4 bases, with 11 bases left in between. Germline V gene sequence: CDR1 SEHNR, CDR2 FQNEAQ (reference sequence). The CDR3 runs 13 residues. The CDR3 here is CASSNISSTEAFF. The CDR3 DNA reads TGTGCCAGCAGCAATATCTCGAGCACTGAAGCTTTCTTT.

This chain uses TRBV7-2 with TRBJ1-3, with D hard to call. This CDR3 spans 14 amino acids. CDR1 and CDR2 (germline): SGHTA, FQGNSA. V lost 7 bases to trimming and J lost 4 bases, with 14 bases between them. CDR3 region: CASTWTGSGNTIYF. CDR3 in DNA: TGTGCCAGCACCTGGACGGGATCCGGAAACACCATATATTTT.

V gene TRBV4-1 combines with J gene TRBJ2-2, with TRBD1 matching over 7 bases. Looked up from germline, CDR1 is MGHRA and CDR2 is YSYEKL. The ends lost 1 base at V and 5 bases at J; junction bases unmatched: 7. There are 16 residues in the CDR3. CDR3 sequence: CASSQVVRGKTGELFF. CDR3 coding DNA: TGCGCCAGCAGCCAAGTGGTCAGGGGGAAAACCGGGGAGCTGTTTTTT.

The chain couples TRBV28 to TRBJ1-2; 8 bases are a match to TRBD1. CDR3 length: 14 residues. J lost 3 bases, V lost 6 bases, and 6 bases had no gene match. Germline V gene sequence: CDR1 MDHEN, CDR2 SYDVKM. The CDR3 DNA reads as TGTGCCAGCAGGGCCGGGACAGGTGACTATGGCTACACCTTC. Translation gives CASRAGTGDYGYTF.

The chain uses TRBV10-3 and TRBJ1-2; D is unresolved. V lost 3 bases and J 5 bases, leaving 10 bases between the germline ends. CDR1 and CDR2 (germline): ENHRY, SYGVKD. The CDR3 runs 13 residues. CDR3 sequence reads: CAISDRSAYGYTF. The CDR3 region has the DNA TGTGCCATCAGTGATCGATCAGCGTATGGCTACACCTTC.

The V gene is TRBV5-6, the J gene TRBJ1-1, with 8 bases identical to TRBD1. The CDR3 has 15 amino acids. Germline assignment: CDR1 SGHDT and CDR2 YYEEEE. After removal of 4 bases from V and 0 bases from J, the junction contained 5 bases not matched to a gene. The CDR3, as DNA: TGTGCCAGCAGCCACCGACAGGGGATGAACACTGAAGCTTTCTTT. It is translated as CASSHRQGMNTEAFF.

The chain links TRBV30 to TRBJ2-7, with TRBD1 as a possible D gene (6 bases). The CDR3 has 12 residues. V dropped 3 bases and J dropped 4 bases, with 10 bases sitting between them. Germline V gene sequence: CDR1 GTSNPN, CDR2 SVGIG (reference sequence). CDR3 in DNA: TGTGCCTGGAGCAGGGGTAGGTACGAGCAGTACTTC. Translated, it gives CAWSRGRYEQYF.

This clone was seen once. CDR3 coding DNA: TGTGCCAGCAGCCTAACAGGGGCCCCCGTAAGCACTGAAGCTTTCTTT. Translation: CASSLTGAPVSTEAFF. The gene calls are TRBV7-8 and TRBJ1-1, with 7 bases that match TRBD1. Germline CDR1 reads SGHVS; CDR2 reads FQNEAQ. The ends lost 5 bases at V and 4 bases at J; junction bases unmatched: 13. CDR3 length: 16 amino acids.

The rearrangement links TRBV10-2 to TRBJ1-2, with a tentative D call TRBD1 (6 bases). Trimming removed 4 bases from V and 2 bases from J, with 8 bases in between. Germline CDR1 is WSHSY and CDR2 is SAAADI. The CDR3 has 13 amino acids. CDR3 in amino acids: CASSGTANYGYTF. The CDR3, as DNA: TGCGCCAGCAGTGGGACAGCCAACTATGGCTACACCTTC.

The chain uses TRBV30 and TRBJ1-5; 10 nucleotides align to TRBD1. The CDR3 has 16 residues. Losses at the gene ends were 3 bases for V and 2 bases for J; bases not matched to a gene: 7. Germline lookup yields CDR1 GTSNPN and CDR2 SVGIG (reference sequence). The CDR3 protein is CAWRAGGQGGNQPQHF. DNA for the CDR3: TGTGCCTGGAGGGCCGGAGGACAGGGGGGCAATCAGCCCCAGCATTTT. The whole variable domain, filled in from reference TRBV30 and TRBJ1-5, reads SQTIHQWPATLVQPVGSPLSLECTVEGTSNPNLYWYRQAAGRGLQLLFYSVGIGQISSEVPQNLSASRPQDRQFILSSKKLLLSDSGFYLCAWRAGGQGGNQPQHFGDGTRLSIL.

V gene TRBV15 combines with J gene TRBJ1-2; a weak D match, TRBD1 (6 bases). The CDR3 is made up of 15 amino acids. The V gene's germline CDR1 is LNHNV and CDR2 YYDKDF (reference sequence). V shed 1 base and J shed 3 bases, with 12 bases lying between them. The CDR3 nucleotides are TGTGCCACCAGCAGAGCCAGGGGCAGTTACTATGGCTACACCTTC. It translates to CATSRARGSYYGYTF.

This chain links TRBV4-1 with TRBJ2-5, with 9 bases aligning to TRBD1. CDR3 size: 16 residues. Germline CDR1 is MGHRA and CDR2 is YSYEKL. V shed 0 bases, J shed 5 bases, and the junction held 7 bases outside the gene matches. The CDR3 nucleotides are TGCGCCAGCAGCCAAGATAGGACAGGGGTTCAGGAGACCCAGTACTTC. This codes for CASSQDRTGVQETQYF.

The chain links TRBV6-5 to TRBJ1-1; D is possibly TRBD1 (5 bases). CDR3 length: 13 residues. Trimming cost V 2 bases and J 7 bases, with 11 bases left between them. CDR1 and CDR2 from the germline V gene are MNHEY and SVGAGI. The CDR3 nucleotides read TGTGCCAGCAGTTACCGGAGGGGTATTGAAGCTTTCTTT. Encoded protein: CASSYRRGIEAFF.

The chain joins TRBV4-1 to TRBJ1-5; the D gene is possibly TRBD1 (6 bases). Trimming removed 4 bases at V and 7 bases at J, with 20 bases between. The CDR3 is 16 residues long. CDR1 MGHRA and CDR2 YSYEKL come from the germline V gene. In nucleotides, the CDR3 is TGCGCCAGCAGCCCCACCGACAGGCCCTTGGTCCAGCCCCAGCATTTT. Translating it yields CASSPTDRPLVQPQHF.

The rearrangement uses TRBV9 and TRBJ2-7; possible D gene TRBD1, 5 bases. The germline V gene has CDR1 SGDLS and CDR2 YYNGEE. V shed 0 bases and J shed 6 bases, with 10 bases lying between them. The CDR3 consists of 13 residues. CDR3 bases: TGTGCCAGCAGCGTAGGGGATGGGGCCGAGCAGTACTTC. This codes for CASSVGDGAEQYF. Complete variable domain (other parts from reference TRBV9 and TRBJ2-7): DSGVTQTPKHLITATGQRVTLRCSPRSGDLSVYWYQQSLDQGLQFLIQYYNGEERAKGNILERFSAQQFPDLHSELNLSSLELGDSALYFCASSVGDGAEQYFGPGTRLTVT.

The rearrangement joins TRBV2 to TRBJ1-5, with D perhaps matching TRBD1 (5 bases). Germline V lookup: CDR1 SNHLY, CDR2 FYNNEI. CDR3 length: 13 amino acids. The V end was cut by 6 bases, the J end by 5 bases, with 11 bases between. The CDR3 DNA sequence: TGTGCCAGCAGAGCCGACAGATATCAGCCCCAGCATTTT. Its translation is CASRADRYQPQHF.

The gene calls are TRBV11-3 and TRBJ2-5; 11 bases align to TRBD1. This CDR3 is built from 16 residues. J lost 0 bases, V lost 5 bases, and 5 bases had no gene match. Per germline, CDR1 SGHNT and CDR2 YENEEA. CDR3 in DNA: TGTGCCAGCAGCACCGGGACAGGGGGGGACCAAGAGACCCAGTACTTC. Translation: CASSTGTGGDQETQYF.

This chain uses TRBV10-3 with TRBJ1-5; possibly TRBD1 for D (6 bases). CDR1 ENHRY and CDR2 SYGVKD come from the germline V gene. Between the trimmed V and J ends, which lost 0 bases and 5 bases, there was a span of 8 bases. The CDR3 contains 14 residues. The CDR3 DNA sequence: TGTGCCATCAGTGAGTCCGGGGGGCATCAGCCCCAGCATTTT. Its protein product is CAISESGGHQPQHF.

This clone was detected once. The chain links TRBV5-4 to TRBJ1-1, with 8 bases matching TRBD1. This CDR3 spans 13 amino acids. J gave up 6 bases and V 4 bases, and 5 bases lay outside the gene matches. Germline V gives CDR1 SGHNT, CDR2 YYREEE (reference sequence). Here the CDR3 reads CASSQQGEAEAFF. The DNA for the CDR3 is TGTGCCAGCAGCCAACAGGGGGAAGCTGAAGCTTTCTTT.

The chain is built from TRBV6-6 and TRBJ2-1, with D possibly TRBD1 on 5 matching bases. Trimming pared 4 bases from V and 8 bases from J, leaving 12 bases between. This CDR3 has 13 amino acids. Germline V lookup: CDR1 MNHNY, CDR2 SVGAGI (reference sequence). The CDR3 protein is CASSFRVIDEQFF. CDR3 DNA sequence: TGTGCCAGCAGTTTCAGGGTGATCGATGAGCAGTTCTTC.

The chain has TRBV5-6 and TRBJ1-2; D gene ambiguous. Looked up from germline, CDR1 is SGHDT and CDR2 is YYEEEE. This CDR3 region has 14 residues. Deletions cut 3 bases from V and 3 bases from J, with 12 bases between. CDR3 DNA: TGTGCCAGCAGCTCGGGGAGACGTTACTATGGCTACACCTTC. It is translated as CASSSGRRYYGYTF.